This TCR beta chain stems from a study of beta chain features in type 1 diabetes (dated by TCRdb to the late 2010s). Looking at the study overall: Mean age, gender distribution, total cell number and subset yield did not differ between patients and healthy donors. A total of some 110 million sorted cells were examined across all samples, and the number of cells per subset was strongly correlated with RNA yield. In the study, recently diagnosed type 1 diabetes patients and matched healthy donors were compared on the TCRB repertoires of their sorted circulating CD4+ T cell subsets. Regulatory and stem cell-like memory subsets were isolated from only 8 patients and roughly eight healthy donors, whereas naive and central memory subsets came from all 28 donors.

Each donor gave one peripheral blood draw, averaging approximately 110 mL, which was collected into heparinised tubes. Naive, central memory, regulatory and stem cell-like memory CD4+ T cells were sorted on a BD FACSAria II using a panel including CD45RO, CCR7, CD25, CD127, CD95 and CD27. Purity was above 95% for every sorted population. Right away, PBMCs were isolated by Lymphoprep density gradient centrifugation and were stained directly, with no culture step. To minimize batch effects, samples were stained and sorted in pairs, one healthy donor with one patient per experiment. The paper's findings and limits, for the study overall: Sequencing cDNA rather than genomic DNA could over-represent highly expressing activated cells, although activation and CD3 levels did not differ between groups. Because small numbers of individuals were included in the HLA sub-analyses, any influence of HLA type on TCRB rearrangement was left unresolved. At VDJ recombination sites, type 1 diabetes patients had fewer insertions and more deleted nucleotides, which implies abnormalities in thymic rearrangement. A moderate but significant shortening of TCRB CDR3 length was observed in type 1 diabetes patients in all four CD4+ subsets. Shorter templates might have been favored by PCR, but patient and control samples were amplified and corrected together, so both groups would have been affected equally by any skew. Naive, central memory and regulatory TCRB repertoires appeared to be more similar among patients than among healthy donors.

In this sample, this clone turned up a few times. Its antigen remains undetermined. No quality values exist for individual bases; no much larger clone is one base distant. The entire amount of isolated RNA was reverse transcribed using the High Capacity cDNA Reverse Transcription Kit, so the sequenced TCRB transcripts were expressed ones. Naive, central memory and regulatory T cell samples underwent deep immunoSEQ sequencing, averaging about 3.57 million total reads per sample. Sorted cells were lysed in RLT buffer and RNA was extracted with DNase-treated RNeasy Micro or Mini kits, depending on cell number. Each cell subset was processed on its own to prevent cross-contamination, while patient and healthy donor samples were processed together. The immunoSEQ multiplex PCR was used to amplify TCRB sequences from cDNA, yielding 87-bp fragments that span the CDR3 region. Sequencing of the amplicons was performed on the Illumina HiSeq platform. As for how the authors treated the data: Synthetic template baselines were used to correct PCR bias computationally, reads within Hamming distance 2 were collapsed, and singletons that could not be merged were discarded. By aligning reads against IMGT, V, D and J genes, CDR3 length, and insertions or deletions at six rearrangement sites were assigned. Within each subset, clonotype counts were normalized to the number of sorted cells before true diversity and Gini coefficients were calculated with the tcR R package. Repertoire sharing was quantified using the overlap coefficient calculated on TCRB nucleotide sequences. Out-of-frame TCRB sequences from naive cells were analyzed to stand in for the pre-selection repertoire. TCRdb took this table from immuneACCESS and kept in-frame rearrangements with V and J called. Such tables lack part of the clones; where checked against another copy, unresolved V genes explain under half of the gap, and the rest is unexplained. The V and J calls and clone size were taken over from that table, and D and trimming were inferred from the DNA. For this sample there are hundreds of thousands of clones; more than 12% appear just once. The top ten constitute just under 0.04% of the sample.

The CDR3 covers 19 residues, taking in both the cysteine and the phenylalanine. Left in the record is the CDR3 DNA by itself, 57 bases read in frame from the first base. V lost 5 bases and J lost 3 bases, and the count of bases not matched to a germline gene is 21. Based on the germline V gene (reference sequence), the CDR1 and CDR2 sequences are SEHNR and FQNEAQ. The source material was naive CD4+ T cells from blood. In the paper's terms, the cell subset or site label means: true naive CD4+ T cells. The receptor was isolated from a man aged 18-30 years with type 1 diabetes. Recombination connected TRBV7-9 to TRBJ2-7; the junction holds 8 bases that match TRBD1. The sequenced DNA is TGTGCCAGCAGCCCTCGGACAGGGCTCACTTCAGGGCAATACTACGAGCAGTACTTC. Its amino acids are CASSPRTGLTSGQYYEQYF. The entire variable domain, with the stretches around the CDR3 drawn from the reference TRBV7-9 and TRBJ2-7 proteins, is DTGVSQNPRHKITKRGQNVTFRCDPISEHNRLYWYRQTLGQGPEFLTYFQNEAQLEKSRLLSDRFSAERPKGSFSTLEIQRTEQGDSAMYLCASSPRTGLTSGQYYEQYFGPGTRLTVT.